A selection of T cell receptor beta chains follows, all from one sample in a study of early T cells in non-severe SARS-CoV-2 infection. MiXCR, run by TCRdb on the 5' RACE reads, gives a single entry per CDR3 protein. The sample holds 75,000 to 100,000 distinct CDR3 sequences, roughly 17% seen once. Source material: whole blood. The receptors here all came from an adult who was a healthcare worker with PCR-confirmed SARS-CoV-2 infection or an uninfected control (not recorded which). Both conserved end residues are part of each CDR3. The D gene is left open where the match is weak. Size is stated for part of the rows, as once, few or many counts, or as a class when the clone is expanded.

size | J | D | V | CDR3 | DNA
NA | TRBJ1-5 | NA | TRBV27 | CASSLWYDQPQHF | TGTGCCAGCAGTTTATGGTACGATCAGCCCCAGCATTTT
NA | TRBJ1-5 | NA | TRBV6-2/TRBV6-3 | CASSYESGFGNQPQHF | TGTGCCAGCAGTTACGAATCCGGGTTTGGCAATCAGCCCCAGCATTTT
few | TRBJ1-1 | TRBD1 | TRBV9 | CASSPDRGRTEAFF | TGTGCCAGCAGCCCGGACAGGGGGAGGACTGAAGCTTTCTTT
few | TRBJ2-7 | NA | TRBV11-2 | CASSSTRNPYEQYF | TGTGCCAGCAGCTCGACTCGCAACCCCTACGAGCAGTACTTC
few | TRBJ2-6 | NA | TRBV7-2 | CASTQLVSGANVLTF | TGTGCCAGCACCCAACTAGTAAGCGGGGCCAACGTCCTGACTTTC
many | TRBJ1-1 | NA | TRBV28 | CASSLSGGSEAFF | TGTGCCAGCAGTTTATCCGGCGGTTCGGAAGCTTTCTTT
few | TRBJ1-1 | NA | TRBV20-1 | CSARLQGRNTEAFF | TGCAGTGCTAGGTTACAGGGACGGAACACTGAAGCTTTCTTT
NA | TRBJ1-5 | TRBD1 | TRBV2 | CASSKGQGGQPQHF | TGTGCCAGCAGTAAAGGACAGGGAGGCCAGCCCCAGCATTTT
NA | TRBJ1-2 | NA | TRBV12-3/TRBV12-4 | CASSSPGGSYGYTF | TGTGCCAGCAGTTCCCCGGGGGGGAGCTATGGCTACACCTTC
few | TRBJ2-7 | TRBD2 | TRBV30 | CAWSYDSGSYEQYF | TGTGCCTGGAGTTATGATAGCGGGTCCTACGAGCAGTACTTC
NA | TRBJ2-1 | NA | TRBV5-1 | CASSLALGYNEQFF | TGCGCCAGCAGCTTGGCTCTAGGGTACAATGAGCAGTTCTTC
NA | TRBJ2-1 | TRBD2 | TRBV27 | CASGGGAGYNEQFF | TGTGCCAGCGGCGGGGGGGCCGGCTACAATGAGCAGTTCTTC
few | TRBJ2-7 | NA | TRBV6-1 | CASSLIGSYEQYF | TGTGCCAGCAGCCTGATAGGGTCCTACGAGCAGTACTTC
few | TRBJ2-6 | NA | TRBV11-2 | CASSLVNSGANVLTF | TGTGCCAGCAGCTTAGTCAACTCTGGGGCCAACGTCCTGACTTTC
few | TRBJ2-1 | NA | TRBV29-1 | CSGSMSSYNEQFF | TGCAGCGGTAGCATGAGCTCCTACAATGAGCAGTTCTTC
few | TRBJ2-2 | NA | TRBV19 | CASSMTGELFF | TGTGCCAGTAGTATGACCGGGGAGCTGTTTTTT
few | TRBJ1-1 | TRBD1 | TRBV12-3/TRBV12-4 | CASSGQVNTEAFF | TGTGCCAGCAGTGGACAGGTAAACACTGAAGCTTTCTTT
few | TRBJ2-2 | NA | TRBV6-6 | CASRAFGSTGELFF | TGTGCCAGCAGAGCCTTTGGATCCACCGGGGAGCTGTTTTTT
NA | TRBJ2-2 | TRBD2 | TRBV6-2/TRBV6-3 | CASRPDTSGATGELFF | TGTGCCAGCAGACCCGATACTAGCGGGGCCACCGGGGAGCTGTTTTTT
NA | TRBJ2-7 | TRBD2 | TRBV28 | CASRRLADEQYF | TGTGCCAGCAGGAGACTAGCTGACGAGCAGTACTTC
many | TRBJ2-3 | TRBD2 | TRBV6-2/TRBV6-3 | CASSWASGATDTQYF | TGTGCCAGCAGTTGGGCTAGCGGGGCAACAGATACGCAGTATTTT
many | TRBJ2-3 | NA | TRBV11-2 | CASSSLPTSVQGTDTQYF | TGTGCCAGCAGCTCTCTCCCGACTAGTGTGCAAGGTACAGATACGCAGTATTTT
few | TRBJ2-1 | TRBD2 | TRBV3-1 | CASSQSTSGSYNEQFF | TGTGCCAGCAGCCAGTCGACTAGCGGGAGCTACAATGAGCAGTTCTTC
NA | TRBJ2-3 | NA | TRBV11-2 | CASSLAPSTDTQYF | TGTGCCAGCAGCTTAGCTCCTAGCACAGATACGCAGTATTTT
NA | TRBJ2-6 | NA | TRBV7-9 | CASTKASGANVLTF | TGTGCCAGCACCAAAGCCTCTGGGGCCAACGTCCTGACTTTC
few | TRBJ1-4 | NA | TRBV7-6 | CASSPSYLGEKLFF | TGTGCCAGCAGCCCATCCTATCTAGGTGAAAAACTGTTTTTT
many | TRBJ2-6 | NA | TRBV27 | CASSLRTGLASGANVLTF | TGTGCCAGCAGTTTACGGACGGGATTAGCCTCTGGGGCCAACGTCCTGACTTTC
few | TRBJ2-5 | TRBD2 | TRBV29-1 | CSVDSSGRSGTQYF | TGCAGCGTTGACTCTAGCGGTCGCTCCGGGACCCAGTACTTC
NA | TRBJ2-7 | TRBD2 | TRBV9 | CASTASGSGEQYF | TGTGCCAGCACGGCTAGCGGGAGTGGCGAGCAGTACTTC
few | TRBJ2-1 | NA | TRBV28 | CASRETEPSSYNEQFF | TGTGCCAGCAGGGAGACAGAACCCAGCTCCTACAATGAGCAGTTCTTC
NA | TRBJ2-5 | NA | TRBV25-1 | CASSEGDFTLETQYF | TGTGCCAGCAGTGAAGGGGACTTCACTCTAGAGACCCAGTACTTC
few | TRBJ2-2 | TRBD2 | TRBV3-1 | CASSQVLGTSATGELFF | TGTGCCAGCAGCCAAGTTCTCGGGACTAGCGCCACCGGGGAGCTGTTTTTT
NA | TRBJ2-7 | TRBD2 | TRBV20-1 | CSARDPGLAVGRHYF | TGCAGTGCTAGAGATCCGGGGCTAGCGGTGGGCAGGCACTACTTC
NA | TRBJ1-1 | NA | TRBV28 | CASSLPPGWGRATEAFF | TGTGCCAGCAGTTTGCCCCCTGGGTGGGGCAGGGCGACTGAAGCTTTCTTT
few | TRBJ2-1 | NA | TRBV30 | CAWGPYNEQFF | TGTGCCTGGGGACCTTACAATGAGCAGTTCTTC